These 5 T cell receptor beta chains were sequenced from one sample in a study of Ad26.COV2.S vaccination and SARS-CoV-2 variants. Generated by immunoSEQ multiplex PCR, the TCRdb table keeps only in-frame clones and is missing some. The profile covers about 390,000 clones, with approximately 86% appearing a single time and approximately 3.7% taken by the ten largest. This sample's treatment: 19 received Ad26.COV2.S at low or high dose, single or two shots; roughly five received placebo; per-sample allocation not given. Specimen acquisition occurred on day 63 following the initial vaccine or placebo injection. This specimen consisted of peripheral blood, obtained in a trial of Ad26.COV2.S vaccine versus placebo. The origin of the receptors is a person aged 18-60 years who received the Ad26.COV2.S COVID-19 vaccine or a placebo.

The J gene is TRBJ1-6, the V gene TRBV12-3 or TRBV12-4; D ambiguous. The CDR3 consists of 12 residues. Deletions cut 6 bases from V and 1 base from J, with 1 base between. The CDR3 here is CASRSYNSPLHF. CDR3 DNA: TGTGCCAGCAGATCCTATAATTCACCCCTCCACTTT.

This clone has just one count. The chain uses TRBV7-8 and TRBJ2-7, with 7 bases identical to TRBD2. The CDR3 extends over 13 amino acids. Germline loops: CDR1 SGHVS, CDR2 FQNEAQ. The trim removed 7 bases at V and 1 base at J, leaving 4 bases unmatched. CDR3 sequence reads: CASTQAGSYEQYF. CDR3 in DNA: TGTGCCAGCACCCAAGCGGGATCCTACGAGCAGTACTTC. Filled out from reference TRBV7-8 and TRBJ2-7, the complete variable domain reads GAGVSQSPRYKVAKRGQDVALRCDPISGHVSLFWYQQALGQGPEFLTYFQNEAQLDKSGLPSDRFFAERPEGSVSTLKIQRTQQEDSAVYLCASTQAGSYEQYFGPGTRLTVT.

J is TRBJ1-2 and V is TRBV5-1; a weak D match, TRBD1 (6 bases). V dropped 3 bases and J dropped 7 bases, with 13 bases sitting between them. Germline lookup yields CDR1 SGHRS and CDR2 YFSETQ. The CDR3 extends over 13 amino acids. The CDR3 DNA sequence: TGCGCCAGCAGCTGGGGGGCCCTCGCTGGCTACACCTTC. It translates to CASSWGALAGYTF.

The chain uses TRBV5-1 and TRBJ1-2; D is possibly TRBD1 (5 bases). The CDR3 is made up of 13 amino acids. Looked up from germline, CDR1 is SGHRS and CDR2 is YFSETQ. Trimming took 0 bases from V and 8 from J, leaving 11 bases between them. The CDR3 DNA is TGCGCCAGCAGCTTGGGACAGCACCGGGGCTACACCTTC. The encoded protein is CASSLGQHRGYTF.

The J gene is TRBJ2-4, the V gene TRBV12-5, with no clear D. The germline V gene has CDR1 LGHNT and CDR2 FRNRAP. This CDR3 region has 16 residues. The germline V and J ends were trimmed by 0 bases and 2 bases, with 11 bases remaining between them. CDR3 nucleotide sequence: TGTGCTAGTGGTTTGGTCTTTAGTGGATCCAAAAACATTCAGTACTTC. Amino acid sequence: CASGLVFSGSKNIQYF.